This TCR beta chain was profiled in a study of PD-L1 blockade in urothelial cancer. Study context: Investigators checked blood 3 weeks (second dose) and 6 weeks after treatment start. Blood gave a median approximately 140,000 T cells.

Spiking of synthetic TCR analog templates was performed in each PCR. Clones were sequenced by immunoSEQ multiplex PCR, and TCRdb holds only the in-frame ones, with some missing. In the table there are around 110,000 clones, roughly 89% of which are singletons. This clone was found once. Specified time point: peripheral blood 6 weeks after treatment start. CDR3 length: 18 residues. V dropped 5 bases and J dropped 0 bases, with 18 bases sitting between them. Germline CDR1 reads SGDLS; CDR2 reads YYNGEE. The TCR was taken from a man aged 60-69 years with urothelial cancer. The sequencing here drew on PBMCs, taken around atezolizumab (anti-PD-L1) treatment. V is TRBV9 and J is TRBJ2-6; TRBD2 is a possible D gene (6 bases). CDR3 residues: CASRRGGTPSSGANVLTF. The CDR3 DNA sequence: TGTGCCAGCAGGAGGGGCGGGACGCCCAGCTCTGGGGCCAACGTCCTGACTTTC.